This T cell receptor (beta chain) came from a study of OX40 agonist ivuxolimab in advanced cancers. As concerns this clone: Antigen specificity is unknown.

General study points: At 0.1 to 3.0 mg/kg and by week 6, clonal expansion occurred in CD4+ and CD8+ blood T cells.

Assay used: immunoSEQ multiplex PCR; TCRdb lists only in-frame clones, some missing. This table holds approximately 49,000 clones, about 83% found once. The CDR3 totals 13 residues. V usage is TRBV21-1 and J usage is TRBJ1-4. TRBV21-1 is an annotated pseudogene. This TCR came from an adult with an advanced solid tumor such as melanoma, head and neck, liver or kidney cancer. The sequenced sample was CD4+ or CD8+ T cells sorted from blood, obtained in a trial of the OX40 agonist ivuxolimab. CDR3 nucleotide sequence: TGTGCCAGCAGCAAAGGGGGTAATGAAAAACTGTTTTTT. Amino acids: CASSKGGNEKLFF.